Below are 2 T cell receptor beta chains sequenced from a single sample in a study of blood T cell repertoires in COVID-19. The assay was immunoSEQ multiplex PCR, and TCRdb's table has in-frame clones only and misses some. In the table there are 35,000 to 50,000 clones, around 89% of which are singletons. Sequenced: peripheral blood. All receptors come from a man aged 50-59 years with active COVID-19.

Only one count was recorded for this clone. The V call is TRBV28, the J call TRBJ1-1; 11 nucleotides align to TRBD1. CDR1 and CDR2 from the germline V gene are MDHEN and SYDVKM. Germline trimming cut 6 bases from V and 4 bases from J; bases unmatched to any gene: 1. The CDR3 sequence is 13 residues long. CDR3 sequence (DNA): TGTGCCAGCAGGGACAGGGGGCTCACTGAAGCTTTCTTT. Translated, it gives CASRDRGLTEAFF.

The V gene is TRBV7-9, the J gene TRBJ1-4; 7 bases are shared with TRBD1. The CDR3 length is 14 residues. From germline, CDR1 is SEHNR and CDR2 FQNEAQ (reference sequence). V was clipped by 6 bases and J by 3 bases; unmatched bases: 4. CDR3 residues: CASRPGTANEKLFF. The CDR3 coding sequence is TGTGCCAGCAGACCCGGGACAGCTAATGAAAAACTGTTTTTT.